What follows describes a single T cell receptor beta chain. Its antigen is unidentified. Between the trimmed V and J ends, which lost 4 bases and 8 bases, there was a span of 24 bases. Germline V lookup: CDR1 SGHNT, CDR2 YYREEE (reference sequence). The CDR3 runs 17 residues. The sample is drawn from a study of T cell responses to AZD1222 COVID-19 vaccine. Points from the study as a whole: Along spike, vaccine-associated CD4 TCRs were found throughout, with dominance at 160-218 and 743-854. Every sample of the repertoires postdated the peak T cell response.

The assay was immunoSEQ multiplex PCR, and TCRdb's table has in-frame clones only and misses some. The repertoire includes about 110,000 clones, about 90% of them detected once, and more than 7% sits in the top ten. The genes are TRBV5-4 and TRBJ1-4, with a possible D match to TRBD1 (6 bases). The TCR originated in an adult who received the AZD1222 COVID-19 vaccine. The sample was peripheral blood, taken 28 days after the second AZD1222 dose. DNA for the CDR3: TGTGCCAGCAGCCCGGGCGGCCCTACAGGGCGGGGAGAAAAACTGTTTTTT. Encoded protein: CASSPGGPTGRGEKLFF.